The subject of this entry is one T cell receptor (beta chain). Its antigen is currently unknown. The data stem from a study of CXCR3-negative and CXCR3-positive naive CD8 T cells. Points from the study as a whole: Naive cells with CXCR3 showed TRB CDR3s that were more hydrophobic than those in CXCR3-negative naive cells. Memory cells showed distinct TRBV-TRBJ patterns, while the two naive subsets matched.

Investigators sorted each CD8+ T cell subset in triplicate, taking 300,000 or so cells each time. The CDR3 totals 15 residues. CDR1 is SGDLS, CDR2 YYNGEE, per germline. Via 5' RACE with UMI labels, TRB cDNA libraries were prepared. TCRdb reanalyzed the 5' RACE reads and collapses them to one entry per CDR3 protein, without DNA. Its clone listing holds some 120,000 distinct CDR3 sequences. The sequence derives from a human donor in good health. Some clones in this sample may be carry-over from other donors' samples. The sequenced material came from naive CXCR3+ CD8+ T cells from blood. Subset denoted: CD45RO-CCR7+CD27+CD95- naive CD8+ T cells expressing CXCR3 (TNR3+). The chain carries TRBV9 and TRBJ2-7; the D call of TRBD1 rests on TCRdb alone, since no DNA is present to check it. The CDR3 is CASSVASGFRYEQYF.